This TCR beta chain was recovered during a study of shared clonotypes between healthy human individuals. Study as a whole: Researchers assigned three CD4 naive, three CD4 memory, two CD8 naive and one CD8 memory plate to each donor. Study conclusions and caveats: Represented genetic and exposure-history diversity was restricted by having few donors. Only blood samples were collected, and tissue repertoires likely differ.

The CDR3 sequence is 15 residues long. Germline lookup yields CDR1 SGHRS and CDR2 YFSETQ. J was trimmed by 5 bases and V by 4 bases; bases with no gene match: 8. As to this clone: The antigen is not known.

Positively selected for CCR7, the CD45RO-negative cells used as naive CD8 cells excluded terminally differentiated effector memory CD45RA+ cells. TCRdb's copy holds only in-frame clones and misses some; the assay was immunoSEQ multiplex PCR. The sample lists some 1,900,000 clones; about 94% were seen once. This sequence originates from a man aged 18 to 29 in good health. The sequenced sample consisted of naive CD8+ T cells sorted from blood. This sequence joins TRBV5-1 and TRBJ2-5, with 10 bases aligning to TRBD2. The CDR3 sequence is CASSPQRGGQETQYF. The CDR3 DNA reads TGCGCCAGCAGCCCACAGCGGGGGGGCCAGGAGACCCAGTACTTC.